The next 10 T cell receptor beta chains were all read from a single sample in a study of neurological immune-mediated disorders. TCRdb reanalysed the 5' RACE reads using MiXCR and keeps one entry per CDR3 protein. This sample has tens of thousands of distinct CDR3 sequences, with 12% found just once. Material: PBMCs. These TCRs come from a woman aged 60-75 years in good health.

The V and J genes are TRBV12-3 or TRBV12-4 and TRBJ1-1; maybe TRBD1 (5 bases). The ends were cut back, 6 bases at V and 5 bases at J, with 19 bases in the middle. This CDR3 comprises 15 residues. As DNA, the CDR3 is TGTGCCAGCAGCGCAAACCTGGGACTTCGGACTGAAGCTTTCTTT. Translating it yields CASSANLGLRTEAFF.

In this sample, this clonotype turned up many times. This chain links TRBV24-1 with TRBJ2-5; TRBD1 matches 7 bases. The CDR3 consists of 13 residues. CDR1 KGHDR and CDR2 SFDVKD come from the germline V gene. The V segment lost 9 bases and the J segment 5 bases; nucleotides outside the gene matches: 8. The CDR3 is CATSRGGYETQYF. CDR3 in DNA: TGTGCCACCTCCCGAGGGGGCTATGAGACCCAGTACTTC.

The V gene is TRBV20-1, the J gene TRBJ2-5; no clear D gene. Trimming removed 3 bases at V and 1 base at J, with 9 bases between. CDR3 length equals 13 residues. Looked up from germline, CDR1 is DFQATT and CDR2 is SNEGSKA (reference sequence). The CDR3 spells CSASWTTQETQYF. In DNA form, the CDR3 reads TGCAGTGCTAGTTGGACCACCCAAGAGACCCAGTACTTC.

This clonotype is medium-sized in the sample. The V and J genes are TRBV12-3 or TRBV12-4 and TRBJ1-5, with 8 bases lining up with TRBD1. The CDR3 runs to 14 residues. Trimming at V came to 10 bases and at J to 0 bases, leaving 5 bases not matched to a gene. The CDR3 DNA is TGTGCCACCGCGACAGGGGATAGCAATCAGCCCCAGCATTTT. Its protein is CATATGDSNQPQHF.

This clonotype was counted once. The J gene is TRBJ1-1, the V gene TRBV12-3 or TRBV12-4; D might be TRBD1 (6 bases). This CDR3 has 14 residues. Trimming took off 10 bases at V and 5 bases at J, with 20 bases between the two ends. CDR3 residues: CANMSYRVRTEAFF. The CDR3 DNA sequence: TGTGCCAACATGTCATACAGGGTAAGAACTGAAGCTTTCTTT.

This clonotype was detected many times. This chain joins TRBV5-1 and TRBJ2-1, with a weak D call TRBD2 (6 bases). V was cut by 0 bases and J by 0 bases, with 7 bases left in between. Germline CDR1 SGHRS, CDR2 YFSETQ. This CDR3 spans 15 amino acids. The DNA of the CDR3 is TGCGCCAGCAGCTTGGACGGGAGCTCCTACAATGAGCAGTTCTTC. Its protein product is CASSLDGSSYNEQFF. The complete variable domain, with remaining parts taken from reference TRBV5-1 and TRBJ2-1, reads KAGVTQTPRYLIKTRGQQVTLSCSPISGHRSVSWYQQTPGQGLQFLFEYFSETQRNKGNFPGRFSGRQFSNSRSEMNVSTLELGDSALYLCASSLDGSSYNEQFFGPGTRLTVL.

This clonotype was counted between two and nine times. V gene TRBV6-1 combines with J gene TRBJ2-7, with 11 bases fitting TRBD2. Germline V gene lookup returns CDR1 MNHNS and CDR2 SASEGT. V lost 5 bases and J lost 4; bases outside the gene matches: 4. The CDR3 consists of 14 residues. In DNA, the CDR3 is TGTGCCAGCAGTCTAGCGGGGGGAAAGTACGAGCAGTACTTC. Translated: CASSLAGGKYEQYF.

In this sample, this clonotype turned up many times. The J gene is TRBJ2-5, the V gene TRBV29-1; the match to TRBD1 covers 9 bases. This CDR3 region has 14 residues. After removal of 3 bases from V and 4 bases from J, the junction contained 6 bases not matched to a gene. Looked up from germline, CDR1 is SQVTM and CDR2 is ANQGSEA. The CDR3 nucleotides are TGCAGCGTTGACTTGAGACAGGGGGGAGAGACCCAGTACTTC. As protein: CSVDLRQGGETQYF. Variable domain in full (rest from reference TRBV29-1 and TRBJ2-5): SAVISQKPSRDICQRGTSLTIQCQVDSQVTMMFWYRQQPGQSLTLIATANQGSEATYESGFVIDKFPISRPNLTFSTLTVSNMSPEDSSIYLCSVDLRQGGETQYFGPGTRLLVL.

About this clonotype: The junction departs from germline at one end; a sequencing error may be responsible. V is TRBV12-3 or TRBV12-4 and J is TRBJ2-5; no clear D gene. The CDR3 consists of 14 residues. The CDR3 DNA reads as TGTGCCATCAGTCACCTGGACCGAAGGGTGGCCCAGTACTTC. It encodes CAISHLDRRVAQYF.

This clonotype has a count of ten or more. This CDR3 reads CASGETQYF. Here the CDR3 DNA reads TGTGCCAGCGGGGAGACCCAGTACTTC. The chain joins TRBV25-1 to TRBJ2-5; D uncertain. The V gene's germline CDR1 is MGHDK and CDR2 SYGVNS. V was cut by 8 bases and J by 5 bases, with 3 bases left in between. There are 9 residues in the CDR3.